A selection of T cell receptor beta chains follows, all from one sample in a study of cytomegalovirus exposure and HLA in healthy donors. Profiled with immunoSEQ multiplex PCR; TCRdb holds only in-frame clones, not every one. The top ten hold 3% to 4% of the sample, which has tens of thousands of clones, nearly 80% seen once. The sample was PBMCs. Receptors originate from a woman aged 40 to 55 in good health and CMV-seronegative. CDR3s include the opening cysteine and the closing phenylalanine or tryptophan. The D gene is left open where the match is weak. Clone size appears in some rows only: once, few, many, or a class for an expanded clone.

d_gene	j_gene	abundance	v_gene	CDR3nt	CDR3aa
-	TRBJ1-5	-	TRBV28	TGTGCCAGCAGTCCCTACCAAAGCAATCAGCCCCAGCATTTT	CASSPYQSNQPQHF
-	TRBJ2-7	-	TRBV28	TGTGCCAGCAACAGGGACTCCTACGAGCAGTACTTC	CASNRDSYEQYF
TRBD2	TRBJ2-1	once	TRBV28	TGTGCCAGCAGTCGGATCCAGGGACTAGCGGGAGGGCTATCGGGAGAGCAGTTCTTC	CASSRIQGLAGGLSGEQFF
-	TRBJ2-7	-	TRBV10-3	TGTGCCATCAGCGCAGGGGACTACGAGCAGTACTTC	CAISAGDYEQYF
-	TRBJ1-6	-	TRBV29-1	TGCAGCGTCTTAACAGGGCCTGGTTCACCCCTCCACTTT	CSVLTGPGSPLHF
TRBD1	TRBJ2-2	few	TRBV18	TGTGCCAGCTCCCCCGGACAGGTTGATGGGGAGCTGTTTTTT	CASSPGQVDGELFF
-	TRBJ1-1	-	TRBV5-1	TGCGCCAGCAGCTTGGTAAGGGGATCGAACACTGAAGCTTTCTTT	CASSLVRGSNTEAFF
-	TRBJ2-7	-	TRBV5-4	TGTGCCAGCAGCTTGGGGGGGCGGGTAATAGGGTACGAGCAGTACTTC	CASSLGGRVIGYEQYF
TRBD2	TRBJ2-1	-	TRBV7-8	TGTGCCAGCAGCTTAGAAGGGACTAGCGGGAGAGGGGGCTACAATGAGCAGTTCTTC	CASSLEGTSGRGGYNEQFF
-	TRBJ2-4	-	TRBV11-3	TGTGCCAGCAGCTTAGTCTGGGGGCACATTCAGTACTTC	CASSLVWGHIQYF
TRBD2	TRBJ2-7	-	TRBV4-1	TGCGCCAGCAGCCGGGAGGGCTCAAGGCGCGAGCAGTACTTC	CASSREGSRREQYF
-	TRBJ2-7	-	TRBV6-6	TGTGCCAGCAGCGCTTCCTACGAGCAGTACTTC	CASSASYEQYF
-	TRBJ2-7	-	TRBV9	TGTGCCAGCAGCAAAAGCGGGGGACAGGGTACCTACGAGCAGTACTTC	CASSKSGGQGTYEQYF
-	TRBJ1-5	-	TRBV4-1	TGCGCCAGCAGCCAAGGGGGACACCGGGTAGATCAGCCCCAGCATTTT	CASSQGGHRVDQPQHF
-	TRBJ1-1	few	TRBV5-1	TGCGCCAGCAGCGCAGGGATGAACACTGAAGCTTTCTTT	CASSAGMNTEAFF
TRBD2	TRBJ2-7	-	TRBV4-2	TGTGCCAGCAGCCATCCGCCGGGGGGGATCTACGAGCAGTACTTC	CASSHPPGGIYEQYF
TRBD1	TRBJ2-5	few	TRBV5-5	TGTGCCAGCAGCTGGACAGGGTCTGAGACCCAGTACTTC	CASSWTGSETQYF
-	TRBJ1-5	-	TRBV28	TGTGCCAGCAGTTCGACAGGTGGGCAGCCCCAGCATTTT	CASSSTGGQPQHF
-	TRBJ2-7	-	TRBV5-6	TGTGCCAGCAGCTTAGAGGTGGACGAGCAGTACTTC	CASSLEVDEQYF
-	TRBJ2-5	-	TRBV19	TGTGCCAGTAGTACAGGAGAGACCCAGTACTTC	CASSTGETQYF
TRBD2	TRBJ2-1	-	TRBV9	TGTGCCAGCAGCACCGGGACTAGCGGGATAACCGACAATGAGCAGTTCTTC	CASSTGTSGITDNEQFF
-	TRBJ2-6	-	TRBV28	TGTGCCAGCAATAAAGGGGCCAACGTCCTGACTTTC	CASNKGANVLTF
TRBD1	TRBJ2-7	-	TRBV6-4	TGTGCCAGCCAACCCACAGGGGGCGAGCAGTACTTC	CASQPTGGEQYF
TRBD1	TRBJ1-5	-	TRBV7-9	TGTGCCAGCAGCTTAGTTATGGGGACAGGGGGCTGGGGCAATCAGCCCCAGCATTTT	CASSLVMGTGGWGNQPQHF
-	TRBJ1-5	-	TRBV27	TGTGCCAGCCAGACAGGTGGTCAGCCCCAGCATTTT	CASQTGGQPQHF
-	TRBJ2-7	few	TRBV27	TGTGCCAGCAGTTTACAGGGGGGCAATTACGAGCAGTACTTC	CASSLQGGNYEQYF
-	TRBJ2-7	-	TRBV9	TGTGCCAGCAGCGCGAGACAGGGAGGCGACGAGCAGTACTTC	CASSARQGGDEQYF
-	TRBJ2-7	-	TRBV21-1	TGTGCCAGCAGCCCCCGGAGACCCCGCGGTGAGCAGTACTTC	CASSPRRPRGEQYF
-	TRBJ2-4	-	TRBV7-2	TGTGCCAGCAGCCCCCCCAGATTAGCCAAAAACATTCAGTACTTC	CASSPPRLAKNIQYF
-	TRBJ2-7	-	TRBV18	TGTGCCAGCTCACCAGGGGGGAACCACGAGCAGTACTTC	CASSPGGNHEQYF
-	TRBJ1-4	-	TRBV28	TGTGCCAGCAGTTACTCCGGGACATCGAATGAAAAACTGTTTTTT	CASSYSGTSNEKLFF
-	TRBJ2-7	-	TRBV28	TGTGATTCACAGAGGGGGATCGAGCAGTACTTC	CDSQRGIEQYF
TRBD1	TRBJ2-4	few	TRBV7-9	TGTGCCAGCAGCCTACCGACAGGGAAAGGCAAAAACATTCAGTACTTC	CASSLPTGKGKNIQYF
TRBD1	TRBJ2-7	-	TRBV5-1	TGCGCCAGCAGCTTTTTCTCACCCGGGACAGCCTTCTACGAGCAGTACTTC	CASSFFSPGTAFYEQYF
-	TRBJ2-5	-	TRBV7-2	TGTGCCAGCACCAGCGGATACCAAGAGACCCAGTACTTC	CASTSGYQETQYF
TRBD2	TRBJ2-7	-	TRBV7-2	TGTGCCAGCAGCTCACGACTCATTCTAGCGGGAGGTGGCGAGCAGTACTTC	CASSSRLILAGGGEQYF
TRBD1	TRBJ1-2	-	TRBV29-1	TGCAGCGTTGTGAGGACAGGGGGCGCGAGTGGCTACACCTTC	CSVVRTGGASGYTF
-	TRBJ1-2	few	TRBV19	TGTGCCAGTAGCAGGTTTGGTGGCTACACCTTC	CASSRFGGYTF
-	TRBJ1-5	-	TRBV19	TGTGCCAGTAGTATACCCGGCAGGGGAAACAATCAGCCCCAGCATTTT	CASSIPGRGNNQPQHF
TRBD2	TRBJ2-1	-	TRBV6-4	TGTGCCAGCAGTGACCGCAAGGGGGTCCTAGCGGGACCCACGAAGACCCTCTCCTACAATGAGCAGTTCTTC	CASSDRKGVLAGPTKTLSYNEQFF